A single sample is the source of the 16 T cell receptor beta chains below, sequenced in a study of T cell changes during pregnancy in multiple sclerosis. Clones were read by immunoSEQ multiplex PCR, and TCRdb kept only the in-frame ones, dropping some. This table holds more than 50,000 clones, 91% found once. This sample comprised peripheral blood, obtained after pregnancy. The origin of the receptors is a female donor in good health, enrolled as a control in a pregnancy study.

The chain uses TRBV6-6 and TRBJ2-3, with 11 bases fitting TRBD2. The CDR3 contains 14 residues. V shed 4 bases, J shed 7 bases, and the junction held 4 bases outside the gene matches. CDR1 is MNHNY and CDR2 is SVGAGI in the germline V gene (reference sequence). The CDR3 here is CASSLAGGRNTQYF. CDR3 DNA sequence: TGTGCCAGCAGTTTAGCGGGGGGGAGGAATACGCAGTATTTT.

This clone has a handful of counts. The V call is TRBV9, the J call TRBJ2-1; TRBD1 might be the D (6 bases). CDR3 length: 16 residues. Trimming left V 4 bases short and J 6 bases short, with 20 bases between. Germline V gives CDR1 SGDLS, CDR2 YYNGEE. DNA for the CDR3: TGTGCCAGCAGCACCCACAGGGATTACACGCGCAATGAGCAGTTCTTC. This gives the protein CASSTHRDYTRNEQFF.

The chain is built from TRBV6-1 and TRBJ2-3; 10 nucleotides align to TRBD2. J was trimmed by 4 bases and V by 1 base; bases with no gene match: 8. This CDR3 is built from 17 residues. The germline V gene encodes CDR1 MNHNS and CDR2 SASEGT. The CDR3 nucleotides are TGTGCCAGCAGTGAAGACAGTCTAGCGGGAGTCGCAGATACGCAGTATTTT. Translation gives CASSEDSLAGVADTQYF.

CDR3 sequence reads: CASRIKGASGGYTF. CDR3 DNA: TGTGCCAGCAGGATCAAGGGGGCTTCGGGTGGCTACACCTTC. The V call is TRBV6-5, the J call TRBJ1-2; 7 nucleotides agree with TRBD1. After removal of 6 bases from V and 7 bases from J, the junction contained 11 bases not matched to a gene. CDR1 and CDR2 from the germline V gene are MNHEY and SVGAGI. CDR3 length: 14 residues.

The chain is built from TRBV6-1 and TRBJ2-2; D gene ambiguous. Deletions cut 1 base from V and 7 bases from J, with 7 bases between. The CDR3 has 13 residues. Germline assignment: CDR1 MNHNS and CDR2 SASEGT. CDR3 DNA: TGTGCCAGCAGTGAAGTCAGTGTCGGGGAGCTGTTTTTT. Protein product: CASSEVSVGELFF.

The V call is TRBV28, the J call TRBJ1-1; D unresolved. Germline CDR1 reads MDHEN; CDR2 reads SYDVKM. V was trimmed by 2 bases and J by 8 bases, leaving 9 bases between them. The CDR3 has 12 amino acids. The CDR3 region has the DNA TGTGCCAGCAGTTTACGGAGACCCGAAGCTTTCTTT. Protein: CASSLRRPEAFF.

The chain uses TRBV5-6 and TRBJ2-5, with TRBD1 identical over 11 bases. The CDR3 runs 15 residues. After removal of 4 bases from V and 5 bases from J, the junction contained 7 bases not matched to a gene. Germline-derived CDR1 and CDR2 are SGHDT and YYEEEE. The DNA of the CDR3 is TGTGCCAGCAGCCCCCGGACAGGGGGCGCCGAGACCCAGTACTTC. Its translation is CASSPRTGGAETQYF.

The genes are TRBV9 and TRBJ1-1, with D possibly matching TRBD1 (5 bases). Germline lookup yields CDR1 SGDLS and CDR2 YYNGEE. This CDR3 has 14 residues. Between the trimmed V and J ends, which lost 4 bases and 8 bases, there was a span of 18 bases. This CDR3 reads CASSPTGEPPEAFF. CDR3 coding DNA: TGTGCCAGCAGCCCGACGGGGGAGCCGCCAGAAGCTTTCTTT. Filled out from reference TRBV9 and TRBJ1-1, the complete variable domain reads DSGVTQTPKHLITATGQRVTLRCSPRSGDLSVYWYQQSLDQGLQFLIQYYNGEERAKGNILERFSAQQFPDLHSELNLSSLELGDSALYFCASSPTGEPPEAFFGQGTRLTVV.

The V and J genes are TRBV6-6 and TRBJ2-3, with D tentatively TRBD2 (5 bases). The CDR3 extends over 15 amino acids. The V gene lost 2 bases and the J gene lost 0 bases, with 9 bases spanning the gap. CDR1 is MNHNY, CDR2 SVGAGI, per germline (reference sequence). CDR3 protein: CASSYMGRSTDTQYF. In DNA, the CDR3 is TGTGCCAGCAGTTACATGGGGAGAAGCACAGATACGCAGTATTTT.

The chain employs TRBV6-5 and TRBJ1-3, with TRBD1 matching over 7 bases. The V gene end was trimmed by 6 bases and the J gene end by 0 bases; junction bases not matched to a gene: 5. The length of the CDR3 is 15 residues. Per the germline V gene, CDR1 is MNHEY and CDR2 is SVGAGI. This CDR3 is CASRLQGFSGNTIYF. For the CDR3, the DNA is TGTGCCAGCAGGCTACAGGGGTTCTCTGGAAACACCATATATTTT.

The chain uses TRBV6-5 and TRBJ1-6; no clear D gene. The ends were cut back, 0 bases at V and 5 bases at J, with 11 bases in the middle. CDR1 is MNHEY, CDR2 SVGAGI, per germline. The length of the CDR3 is 16 residues. In nucleotides, the CDR3 is TGTGCCAGCAGTTACTCTCTGGTACAGAATAATTCACCCCTCCACTTT. Protein: CASSYSLVQNNSPLHF.

This clone was seen a few times. This chain uses TRBV19 with TRBJ1-1, with 9 bases fitting TRBD1. After removal of 3 bases from V and 6 bases from J, the junction contained 5 bases not matched to a gene. The CDR3 sequence is 14 residues long. Germline V gene lookup returns CDR1 LNHDA and CDR2 SQIVND (reference sequence). CDR3 coding DNA: TGTGCCAGTAGTATGGTGGGACAGGGACCTGAAGCTTTCTTT. This gives the protein CASSMVGQGPEAFF.

The V gene is TRBV15, the J gene TRBJ1-2; D unresolved. CDR1 and CDR2 (germline): LNHNV, YYDKDF (reference sequence). V lost 0 bases and J lost 1, with 18 bases in between. The CDR3 is 18 amino acids. CDR3 protein: CATSRDFLNLGGNYGYTF. In nucleotides, the CDR3 is TGTGCCACCAGCAGAGATTTCCTAAACCTCGGAGGTAACTATGGCTACACCTTC. Combining the CDR3 with reference TRBV15 and TRBJ1-2 gives the whole variable domain DAMVIQNPRYQVTQFGKPVTLSCSQTLNHNVMYWYQQKSSQAPKLLFHYYDKDFNNEADTPDNFQSRRPNTSFCFLDIRSPGLGDTAMYLCATSRDFLNLGGNYGYTFGSGTRLTVV.

This rearrangement joins TRBV4-3 to TRBJ2-1; 7 nucleotides agree with TRBD2. V shed 4 bases, J shed 3 bases, and the junction held 6 bases outside the gene matches. Looked up from germline, CDR1 is LGHNA and CDR2 is YSLEER. The CDR3 length is 15 residues. The CDR3 region has the DNA TGCGCCAGCAGCCCCCGGGACTACCACTACAATGAGCAGTTCTTC. It encodes CASSPRDYHYNEQFF.

The chain has TRBV5-5 and TRBJ2-5; the match to TRBD1 covers 10 bases. Germline CDR1 and CDR2: SGHKS and YYEKEE (reference sequence). Trimming at V came to 2 bases and at J to 5 bases, leaving 9 bases not matched to a gene. This CDR3 is 16 amino acids long. As DNA, the CDR3 is TGTGCCAGCAGCTTCGACAGGGGGCAAATTGGGGAGACCCAGTACTTC. As protein: CASSFDRGQIGETQYF.

The chain employs TRBV5-5 and TRBJ1-2; D is possibly TRBD1 (6 bases). This CDR3 spans 15 amino acids. V was clipped by 2 bases and J by 0 bases, with 11 bases between them. The germline V gene has CDR1 SGHKS and CDR2 YYEKEE (reference sequence). The CDR3, as DNA: TGTGCCAGCAGCTTATTTACAGGGACTAACTATGGCTACACCTTC. Amino acid sequence: CASSLFTGTNYGYTF.